Below, 30 T cell receptor beta chains from the same sample are listed, as sequenced in a study of beta chain features in type 1 diabetes (dated by TCRdb to the late 2010s). The research as a whole found: In all four CD4+ subsets, TCRB CDR3 length was moderately but significantly shorter in type 1 diabetes patients.

Library preparation employed the immunoSEQ multiplex PCR assay. The High Capacity cDNA Reverse Transcription Kit was used to reverse transcribe all of the isolated RNA, meaning that expressed TCRB transcripts were what got sequenced. This immuneACCESS table, as held by TCRdb, lists in-frame sequences with V and J called but not all clones. Of the missing ones, under half trace to an unresolved V gene in checked studies; the others have no known cause. This sample is represented by 130,000 or so clones; 15% to 20% of them were singletons. Approximately 2.5% of the sample is in the top ten clones. No antigens are known for them. Source material: central memory CD4+ T cells from blood. These receptors came from a man between 18 and 35 years old with type 1 diabetes.

The chain carries TRBV28 and TRBJ2-2, with D perhaps TRBD1 (5 bases). Trimming removed 7 bases at V and 6 bases at J, with 24 bases between. CDR3 size: 17 residues. CDR1 and CDR2 from the germline V gene are MDHEN and SYDVKM. CDR3 loop: CASIKILDSDGPGELFF. Written as DNA, the CDR3 is TGTGCCAGCATAAAGATTCTCGACAGCGACGGGCCCGGGGAGCTGTTTTTT.

This clone was observed a few times. The chain has TRBV28 and TRBJ2-3; 9 bases match TRBD2. The germline gives CDR1 MDHEN, CDR2 SYDVKM. This CDR3 is 15 amino acids long. The trim removed 2 bases at V and 4 bases at J, leaving 4 bases unmatched. This CDR3 is CASSLMRGGADTQYF. The CDR3 DNA follows: TGTGCCAGCAGTTTAATGCGGGGGGGCGCAGATACGCAGTATTTT.

In its sample, this clone was seen a few times. The V gene is TRBV30, the J gene TRBJ2-6, with D tentatively TRBD1 (6 bases). CDR3 length: 18 amino acids. The V end lost 4 bases, the J end lost 0 bases, and 19 bases lay between the germline ends. The germline V gene has CDR1 GTSNPN and CDR2 SVGIG (reference sequence). CDR3 residues: CAWNPGIRGLSGANVLTF. Here the CDR3 DNA reads TGTGCCTGGAACCCCGGGATCAGGGGCCTCTCTGGGGCCAACGTCCTGACTTTC.

This clone has only a few counts. The rearrangement uses TRBV10-3 and TRBJ2-4; the match to TRBD2 covers 7 bases. With 10 bases clipped from V and 0 bases from J, the junction kept 12 bases outside the gene matches. The CDR3 runs 16 residues. Germline V gene lookup returns CDR1 ENHRY and CDR2 SYGVKD. DNA of the CDR3: TGTGCCACAGAGATCGGGGGGACCTCAGCCAAAAACATTCAGTACTTC. Amino acid sequence: CATEIGGTSAKNIQYF.

This clone was seen at least ten times. The V call is TRBV9, the J call TRBJ2-3; D might be TRBD1 or TRBD2, each matching 5 bases. This CDR3 spans 15 amino acids. The V end lost 0 bases, the J end lost 1 base, and 9 bases lay between the germline ends. Looked up from germline, CDR1 is SGDLS and CDR2 is YYNGEE. The CDR3 protein is CASSVDGTGTDTQYF. In DNA form, the CDR3 reads TGTGCCAGCAGCGTAGACGGGACGGGCACAGATACGCAGTATTTT.

V is TRBV7-2 and J is TRBJ2-5; 7 nucleotides match TRBD2. Germline V lookup: CDR1 SGHTA, CDR2 FQGNSA. Trimming removed 1 base from V and 1 base from J; junction bases left unmatched: 3. The CDR3 consists of 15 residues. The CDR3 DNA follows: TGTGCCAGCAGCTTAGGAGGCGGGGGCCAAGAGACCCAGTACTTC. This gives the protein CASSLGGGGQETQYF.

The chain has TRBV6-4 and TRBJ2-4; D uncertain. In germline, CDR1 is MRHNA, CDR2 SNTAGT. This CDR3 spans 16 amino acids. Trimming left V 3 bases short and J 1 base short, with 13 bases between. The CDR3 region has the DNA TGTGCCAGCAGTGAAGAAGCGCTCGGGGCCAAAAACATTCAGTACTTC. Its protein is CASSEEALGAKNIQYF.

The CDR3 nucleotides read TGCGCCAGCAGCCAGAGACAGGGGAGGAATAATTCACCCCTCCACTTT. Protein: CASSQRQGRNNSPLHF. The chain uses TRBV4-3 and TRBJ1-6, with 8 bases matching TRBD1. Germline V CDR1 and CDR2: LGHNA, YSLEER. V dropped 3 bases and J dropped 5; count of bases not matched to a gene: 6. The CDR3 extends over 16 amino acids.

The chain employs TRBV7-6 and TRBJ2-5, with 7 positions matching TRBD2. Germline V gives CDR1 SGHVS, CDR2 FNYEAQ. V lost 5 bases to trimming and J lost 4 bases; unmatched junction nucleotides: 7. The CDR3 is 14 amino acids. The CDR3 bases are TGTGCCAGCAGCCCTTCGACTAGCCTAGAGACCCAGTACTTC. This encodes CASSPSTSLETQYF.

Concerning this clone: Different DNA sequences within this sample yield the same CDR3. J is TRBJ1-2 and V is TRBV7-2; no definite D call. Per the germline V gene, CDR1 is SGHTA and CDR2 is FQGNSA. There are 13 residues in the CDR3. V shed 8 bases and J shed 8 bases, with 18 bases lying between them. CDR3 DNA sequence: TGTGCCAGCGGGCCTCCCAGACCCCTAGGCTACACCTTC. It codes for CASGPPRPLGYTF.

This clone has only a few counts. The CDR3 coding sequence is TGTGCCAGCAGCCCTCAGGGCACAGATACGCAGTATTTT. Protein product: CASSPQGTDTQYF. The chain links TRBV11-1 to TRBJ2-3; D uncertain. Germline CDR1 reads SGHAT; CDR2 reads FQDESV (reference sequence). This CDR3 has 13 amino acids. V was clipped by 5 bases and J by 1 base, with 7 bases between them.

The genes are TRBV29-1 and TRBJ2-3; D is undetermined. V was trimmed by 8 bases and J by 2 bases, leaving 17 bases between them. CDR1 and CDR2 (germline): SQVTM, ANQGSEA. The CDR3 runs to 14 residues. CDR3 nucleotides: TGCAGCTGGAGTCCTTGGACCGACACAGATACGCAGTATTTT. Protein sequence: CSWSPWTDTDTQYF.

The rearrangement links TRBV28 to TRBJ2-3; TRBD2 matches 10 bases. The CDR3 contains 13 residues. From germline, CDR1 is MDHEN and CDR2 SYDVKM. Trimming took 11 bases from V and 4 from J; bases not matched to a gene: 6. CDR3 region: CAGRTSGADTQYF. As DNA, the CDR3 is TGTGCCGGGCGGACTAGCGGCGCAGATACGCAGTATTTT.

This clone was seen a handful of times. The chain combines TRBV28 with TRBJ2-2; D ambiguous. Germline CDR1 and CDR2: MDHEN and SYDVKM. V lost 2 bases and J 6 bases, leaving 1 base between the germline ends. The CDR3 runs 11 residues. CDR3 nucleotides: TGTGCCAGCAGTTTACCCGGGGAGCTGTTTTTT. It yields the protein CASSLPGELFF. Full variable domain (rest looked up from reference TRBV28 and TRBJ2-2): DVKVTQSSRYLVKRTGEKVFLECVQDMDHENMFWYRQDPGLGLRLIYFSYDVKMKEKGDIPEGYSVSREKKERFSLILESASTNQTSMYLCASSLPGELFFGEGSRLTVL.

This chain links TRBV18 with TRBJ1-4, with no clear D. Germline assignment: CDR1 KGHSH and CDR2 LQKENI. CDR3 length: 14 amino acids. V dropped 3 bases and J dropped 2 bases, with 7 bases sitting between them. The CDR3 loop reads CASSPGGTNEKLFF. CDR3 bases: TGTGCCAGCTCACCGGGAGGGACTAATGAAAAACTGTTTTTT.

In this sample, this clone turned up a few times. The chain uses TRBV13 and TRBJ1-6, with D hard to call. In germline, CDR1 is PRHDT, CDR2 FYEKMQ (reference sequence). CDR3 length: 13 amino acids. Trimming cost V 6 bases and J 7 bases, with 10 bases left between them. CDR3 amino acids: CASREGLNSPLHF. The CDR3 DNA reads as TGTGCCAGCAGGGAAGGGTTGAATTCACCCCTCCACTTT.

This clone was picked up a small number of times. One end of the junction varies from germline; a read error may be responsible. DNA of the CDR3: TGTGCCGGGAGTGTTTGGGACCAGAGCCTTGGGGAGCAGTACTTC. As protein: CAGSVWDQSLGEQYF. The chain has TRBV30 and TRBJ2-7, with D perhaps assigned TRBD1 or TRBD2 (5 bases each). CDR1 is GTSNPN and CDR2 is SVGIG in the germline V gene (reference sequence). This CDR3 region has 15 residues.

This clone was found once. This chain links TRBV5-1 with TRBJ1-2; D is uncertain. The ends were cut back, 0 bases at V and 4 bases at J, with 16 bases in the middle. Germline values: CDR1 SGHRS, CDR2 YFSETQ. The CDR3 is made up of 16 amino acids. The CDR3 sequence is CASSLGTVGGGYGYTF. CDR3 DNA: TGCGCCAGCAGCTTGGGGACGGTCGGCGGCGGCTATGGCTACACCTTC. The variable domain in full, with the rest retrieved from reference TRBV5-1 and TRBJ1-2, is KAGVTQTPRYLIKTRGQQVTLSCSPISGHRSVSWYQQTPGQGLQFLFEYFSETQRNKGNFPGRFSGRQFSNSRSEMNVSTLELGDSALYLCASSLGTVGGGYGYTFGSGTRLTVV.

The V and J genes are TRBV30 and TRBJ1-1; no clear D gene. The germline V and J ends were trimmed by 5 bases and 7 bases, with 17 bases remaining between them. Germline-derived CDR1 and CDR2 are GTSNPN and SVGIG (reference sequence). This CDR3 is 13 amino acids long. The chain's CDR3 is CAWGTLGGNEAFF. CDR3 bases: TGTGCCTGGGGCACACTAGGAGGGAATGAAGCTTTCTTT.

Worth noting for this clone: A much larger clone differs by one base, so this may be a read error. The gene calls are TRBV10-3 and TRBJ2-1, with 9 bases fitting TRBD2. The CDR3 has 16 residues. Germline V gives CDR1 ENHRY, CDR2 SYGVKD. CDR3: CALSEDGGGAGNEQFF. The CDR3 DNA is TGTGCCCTCAGTGAGGACGGCGGGGGGGCTGGGAATGAGCAGTTCTTC.

This clone came up a few times. An end of the junction does not agree with germline; a read error may underlie this. V and J are TRBV18 and TRBJ2-5; the match to TRBD2 covers 7 bases. The germline CDR1 and CDR2 sequences are KGHSH and LQKENI. This CDR3 contains 14 residues. CDR3 sequence (DNA): TGTGCCAGCTCGCCACCGGGACTACAAGAGACCCAGTACTTC. Its translation is CASSPPGLQETQYF. The full variable domain, completed using reference TRBV18 and TRBJ2-5, is NAGVMQNPRHLVRRRGQEARLRCSPMKGHSHVYWYRQLPEEGLKFMVYLQKENIIDESGMPKERFSAEFPKEGPSILRIQQVVRGDSAAYFCASSPPGLQETQYFGPGTRLLVL.

This clone was found a few times. This same CDR3 is encoded by further DNA sequences in the sample. The chain is built from TRBV7-8 and TRBJ1-1; 9 nucleotides match TRBD1. Per the germline V gene, CDR1 is SGHVS and CDR2 is FQNEAQ. V shed 5 bases, J shed 5 bases, and the junction held 6 bases outside the gene matches. The CDR3 is 14 residues long. The CDR3 region is CASSLRDRDTEAFF. CDR3 sequence (DNA): TGTGCCAGCAGCCTCCGGGACAGGGATACTGAAGCTTTCTTT.

This rearrangement joins TRBV7-2 to TRBJ2-6; no definite D call. The CDR3 covers 16 residues. V gave up 9 bases and J gave up 0 bases, with 15 bases separating them. The V gene's germline CDR1 is SGHTA and CDR2 FQGNSA. CDR3 residues: CARSVVGLSGANVLTF. CDR3 DNA sequence: TGTGCCAGATCGGTGGTGGGTCTCTCTGGGGCCAACGTCCTGACTTTC.

This clone has ten or more counts. The chain links TRBV5-6 to TRBJ2-7; D unresolved. Germline V lookup: CDR1 SGHDT, CDR2 YYEEEE. This CDR3 region has 14 residues. Trimming left V 1 base short and J 5 bases short, with 13 bases between. The CDR3 DNA is TGTGCCAGCAGCTTGTTTTCTCCCATAGACGAGCAGTACTTC. This sequence encodes CASSLFSPIDEQYF.

This clone was seen more than once but under ten times. The J gene is TRBJ1-1, the V gene TRBV9; D is unclear. The CDR3 consists of 14 residues. Trimming took off 0 bases at V and 4 bases at J, with 10 bases between the two ends. Germline V lookup: CDR1 SGDLS, CDR2 YYNGEE. CDR3 nucleotides: TGTGCCAGCAGCGTAGTCCCCGGGAGCACTGAAGCTTTCTTT. Translation gives CASSVVPGSTEAFF.

Remarks on this clone: Within the sample, other DNA sequences also encode this same CDR3. The rearrangement links TRBV14 to TRBJ2-7; D gene unclear. The germline V gene encodes CDR1 SGHDN and CDR2 FVKESK. Trimming pared 1 base from V and 6 bases from J, leaving 4 bases between. This CDR3 is 11 amino acids long. CDR3 DNA sequence: TGTGCCAGCAGCCAAGCTTCCGAGCAGTACTTC. Translated: CASSQASEQYF.

J is TRBJ2-5 and V is TRBV5-4; tentatively, D is TRBD1 (6 bases). Germline CDR1 SGHNT, CDR2 YYREEE (reference sequence). The CDR3 has 12 amino acids. With 3 bases removed from V and 5 bases from J, the gap between germline ends came to 8 bases. The CDR3 reads CASSSQGETQYF. CDR3 sequence (DNA): TGTGCCAGCAGCTCCCAGGGGGAGACCCAGTACTTC.

The chain recombines TRBV2 with TRBJ1-1; TRBD1 aligns across 7 bases. The J segment lost 1 base and the V segment lost 8 bases, leaving 4 bases of the junction unmatched. Germline V CDR1 and CDR2: SNHLY, FYNNEI. CDR3 length equals 13 residues. The CDR3 region has the DNA TGTGCCAGCGGGGGACAGAAGAACACTGAAGCTTTCTTT. The encoded protein is CASGGQKNTEAFF.

This clone was recorded a few times. The rearrangement joins TRBV4-1 to TRBJ2-1; possibly TRBD2 for D (6 bases). Germline loops: CDR1 MGHRA, CDR2 YSYEKL. V lost 4 bases and J lost 4, with 17 bases in between. The CDR3 has 16 residues. CDR3 coding DNA: TGCGCCAGCAGCCTTTCCCCTAGCGCTATATACAATGAGCAGTTCTTC. Encoded protein: CASSLSPSAIYNEQFF.

The rearrangement uses TRBV28 and TRBJ2-2; D might be TRBD2 (6 bases). The CDR3 spans 16 residues. V was pared by 4 bases and J by 4 bases, with 16 bases between. CDR1 MDHEN and CDR2 SYDVKM come from the germline V gene. CDR3 in DNA: TGTGCCAGCAGTTCCCCCTCGGAGGGGAGCACCGGGGAGCTGTTTTTT. Protein sequence: CASSSPSEGSTGELFF.